This T cell receptor beta chain was recovered during a study of PD-L1 blockade in urothelial cancer. At the level of the study: Dosed intravenously at 1,200 mg every 3 weeks, atezolizumab was initiated by patients at some point between 2013 and 2014. Blood was analyzed 3 weeks (second dose) and 6 weeks after treatment start. The median T cell count in blood samples was 140,000 to 150,000. Individuals in the cohort had been given 0 to 3 earlier chemotherapy regimens.

Documented time point: pretreatment peripheral blood. Clones were sequenced by immunoSEQ multiplex PCR, and TCRdb holds only the in-frame ones, with some missing. This sample carries 85,000 to 100,000 clones, roughly 87% of them seen once, and the ten largest clones take 2% to 2.5%. Germline-derived CDR1 and CDR2 are MNHNS and SASEGT. V lost 1 base and J lost 1, with 11 bases in between. There are 17 residues in the CDR3. The chain is built from TRBV6-1 and TRBJ1-6; D may be TRBD1 (5 bases). The source of this sequence is a man aged 60-69 years with urothelial cancer. Sequences were derived from PBMCs, sampled around atezolizumab (anti-PD-L1) treatment. The CDR3 DNA sequence: TGTGCCAGCAGTGAAGGGGCGGGGGGGTCCTATAATTCACCCCTCCACTTT. Translation gives CASSEGAGGSYNSPLHF.